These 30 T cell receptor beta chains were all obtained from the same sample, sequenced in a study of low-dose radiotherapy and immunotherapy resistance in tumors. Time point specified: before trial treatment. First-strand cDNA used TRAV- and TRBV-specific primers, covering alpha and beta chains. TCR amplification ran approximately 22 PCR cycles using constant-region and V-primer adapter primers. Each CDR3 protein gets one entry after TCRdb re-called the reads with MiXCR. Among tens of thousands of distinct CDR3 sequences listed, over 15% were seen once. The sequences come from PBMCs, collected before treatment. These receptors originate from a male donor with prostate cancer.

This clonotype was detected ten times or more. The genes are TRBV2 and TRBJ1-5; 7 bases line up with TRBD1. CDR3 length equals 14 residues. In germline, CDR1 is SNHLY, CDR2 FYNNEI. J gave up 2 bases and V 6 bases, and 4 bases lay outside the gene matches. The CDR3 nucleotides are TGTGCCAGCAGGACAGGGTATGGCAATCAGCCCCAGCATTTT. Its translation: CASRTGYGNQPQHF.

CDR3 protein: CASSTGQGASNEQFF. DNA for the CDR3: TGTGCCAGCAGTACGGGACAGGGGGCTTCCAATGAGCAGTTCTTC. The chain carries TRBV6-1 and TRBJ2-1; TRBD1 matches at 12 bases. The germline CDR1 and CDR2 sequences are MNHNS and SASEGT. V lost 5 bases and J lost 6; bases outside the gene matches: 5. There are 15 residues in the CDR3.

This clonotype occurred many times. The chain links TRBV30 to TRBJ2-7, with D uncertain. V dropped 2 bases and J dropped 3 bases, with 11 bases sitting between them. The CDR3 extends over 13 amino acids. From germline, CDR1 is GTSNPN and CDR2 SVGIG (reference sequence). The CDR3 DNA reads TGTGCCTGGAGTTTCGGGCCCGTCTACGAGCAGTACTTC. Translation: CAWSFGPVYEQYF. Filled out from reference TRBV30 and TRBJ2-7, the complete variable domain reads SQTIHQWPATLVQPVGSPLSLECTVEGTSNPNLYWYRQAAGRGLQLLFYSVGIGQISSEVPQNLSASRPQDRQFILSSKKLLLSDSGFYLCAWSFGPVYEQYFGPGTRLTVT.

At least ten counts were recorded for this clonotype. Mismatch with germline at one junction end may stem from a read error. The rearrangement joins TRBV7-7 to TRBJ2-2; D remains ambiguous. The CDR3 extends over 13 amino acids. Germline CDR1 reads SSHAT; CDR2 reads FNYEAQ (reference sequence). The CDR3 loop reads CASSLEENGELFF. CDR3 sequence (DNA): TGTGCTAGCAGCTTAGAAGAGAACGGGGAGCTGTTTTTT.

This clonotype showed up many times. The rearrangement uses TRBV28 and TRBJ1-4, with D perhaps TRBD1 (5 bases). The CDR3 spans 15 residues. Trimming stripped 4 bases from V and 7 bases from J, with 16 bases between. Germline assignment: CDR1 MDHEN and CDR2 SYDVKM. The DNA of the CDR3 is TGTGCCAGCAGTTGGGCAGGGAATGTGGTTGAAAAACTGTTTTTT. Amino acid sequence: CASSWAGNVVEKLFF.

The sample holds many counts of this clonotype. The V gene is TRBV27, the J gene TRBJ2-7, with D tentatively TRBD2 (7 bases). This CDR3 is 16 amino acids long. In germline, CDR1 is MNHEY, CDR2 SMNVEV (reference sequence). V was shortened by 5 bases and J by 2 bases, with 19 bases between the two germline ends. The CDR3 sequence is CASSRAGGAAAYEQYF. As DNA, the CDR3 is TGTGCCAGCAGTAGAGCTGGGGGGGCGGCCGCCTACGAGCAGTACTTC.

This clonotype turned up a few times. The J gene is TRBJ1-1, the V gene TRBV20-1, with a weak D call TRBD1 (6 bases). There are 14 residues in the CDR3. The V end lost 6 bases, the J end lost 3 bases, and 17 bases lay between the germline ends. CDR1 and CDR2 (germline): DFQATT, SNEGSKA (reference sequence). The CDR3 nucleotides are TGCAGTGCCAGGGGTCTCTCTGGGGACACTGAAGCTTTCTTT. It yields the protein CSARGLSGDTEAFF.

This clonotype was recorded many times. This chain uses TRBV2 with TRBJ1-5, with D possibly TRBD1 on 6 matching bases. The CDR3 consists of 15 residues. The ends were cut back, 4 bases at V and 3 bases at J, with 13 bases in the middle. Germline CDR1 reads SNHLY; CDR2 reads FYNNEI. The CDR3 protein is CASSVEGGPNQPQHF. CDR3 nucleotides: TGTGCCAGCAGTGTCGAGGGGGGCCCCAATCAGCCCCAGCATTTT.

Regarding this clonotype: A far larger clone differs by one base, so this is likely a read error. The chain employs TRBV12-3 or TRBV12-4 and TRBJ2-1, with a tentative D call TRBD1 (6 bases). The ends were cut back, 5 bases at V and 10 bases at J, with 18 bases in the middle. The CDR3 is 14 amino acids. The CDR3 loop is CASSGRGALREQFF. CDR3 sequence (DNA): TGTGCCAGCAGTGGCAGGGGTGCCCTTAGGGAGCAGTTCTTC.

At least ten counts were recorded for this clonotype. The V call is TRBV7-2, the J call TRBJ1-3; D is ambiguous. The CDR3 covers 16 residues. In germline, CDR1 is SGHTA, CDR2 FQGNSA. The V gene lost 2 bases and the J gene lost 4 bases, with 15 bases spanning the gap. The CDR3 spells CASSLKIVGLGNTIYF. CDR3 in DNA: TGTGCCAGCAGCTTAAAAATTGTAGGACTCGGAAACACCATATATTTT.

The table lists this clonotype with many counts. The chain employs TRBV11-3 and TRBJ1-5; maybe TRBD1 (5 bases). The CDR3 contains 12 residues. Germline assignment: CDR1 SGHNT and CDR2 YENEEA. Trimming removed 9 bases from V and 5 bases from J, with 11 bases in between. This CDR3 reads CARNRSDQPQHF. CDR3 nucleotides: TGTGCCAGAAACAGGAGTGATCAGCCCCAGCATTTT.

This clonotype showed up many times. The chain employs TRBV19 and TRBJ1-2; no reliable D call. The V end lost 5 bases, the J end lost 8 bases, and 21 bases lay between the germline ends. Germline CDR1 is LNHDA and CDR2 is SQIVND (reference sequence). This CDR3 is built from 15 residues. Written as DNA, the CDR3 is TGTGCCAGTAGTCCCCTCCGGGCGGACCGGGCCGGCTACACCTTC. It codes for CASSPLRADRAGYTF.

The CDR3 nucleotides are TGCGCCAGCAGCTTGGACGGACTAGCGGATTTCTCCTACAATGAGCAGTTCTTC. Translating gives CASSLDGLADFSYNEQFF. The chain couples TRBV5-1 to TRBJ2-1, with TRBD2 identical over 10 bases. The CDR3 totals 18 residues. The ends lost 0 bases at V and 0 bases at J; junction bases unmatched: 6. In germline, CDR1 is SGHRS, CDR2 YFSETQ.

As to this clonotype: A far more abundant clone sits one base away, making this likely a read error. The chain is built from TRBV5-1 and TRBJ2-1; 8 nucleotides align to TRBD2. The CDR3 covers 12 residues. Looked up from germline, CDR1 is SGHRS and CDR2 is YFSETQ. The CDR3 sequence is CVSSGGRGREFF. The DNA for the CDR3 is TGTGTCAGCAGCGGGGGCCGGGGGAGGGAGTTCTTC.

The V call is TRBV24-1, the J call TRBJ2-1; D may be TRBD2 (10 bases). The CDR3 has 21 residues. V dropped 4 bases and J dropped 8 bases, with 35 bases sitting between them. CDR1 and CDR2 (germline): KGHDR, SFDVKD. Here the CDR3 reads CATSELTETGGLAGVYDEQFF. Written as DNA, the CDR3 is TGTGCCACCAGTGAACTCACCGAGACAGGGGGTCTAGCGGGAGTTTACGATGAGCAGTTCTTC.

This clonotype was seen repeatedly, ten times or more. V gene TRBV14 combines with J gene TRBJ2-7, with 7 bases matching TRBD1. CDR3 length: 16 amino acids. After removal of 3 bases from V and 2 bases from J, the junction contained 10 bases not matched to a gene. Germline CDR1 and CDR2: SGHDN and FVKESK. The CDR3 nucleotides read TGTGCCAGCAGCCACGTGCCCGGACAGGCGACCTACGAGCAGTACTTC. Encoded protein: CASSHVPGQATYEQYF. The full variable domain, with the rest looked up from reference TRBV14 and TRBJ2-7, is EAGVTQFPSHSVIEKGQTVTLRCDPISGHDNLYWYRRVMGKEIKFLLHFVKESKQDESGMPNNRFLAERTGGTYSTLKVQPAELEDSGVYFCASSHVPGQATYEQYFGPGTRLTVT.

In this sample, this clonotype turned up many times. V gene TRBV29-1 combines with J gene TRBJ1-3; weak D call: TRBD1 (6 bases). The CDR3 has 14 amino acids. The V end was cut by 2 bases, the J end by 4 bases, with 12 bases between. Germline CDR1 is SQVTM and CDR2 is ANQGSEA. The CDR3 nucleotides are TGCAGCGTTGAACACAGGGTGGAAGGAAACACCATATATTTT. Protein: CSVEHRVEGNTIYF. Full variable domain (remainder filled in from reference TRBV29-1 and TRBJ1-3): SAVISQKPSRDICQRGTSLTIQCQVDSQVTMMFWYRQQPGQSLTLIATANQGSEATYESGFVIDKFPISRPNLTFSTLTVSNMSPEDSSIYLCSVEHRVEGNTIYFGEGSWLTVV.

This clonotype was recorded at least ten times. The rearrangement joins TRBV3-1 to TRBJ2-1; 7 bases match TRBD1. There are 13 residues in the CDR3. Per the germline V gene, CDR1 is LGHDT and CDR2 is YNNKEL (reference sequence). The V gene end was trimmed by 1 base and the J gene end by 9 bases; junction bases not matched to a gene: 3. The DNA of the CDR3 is TGTGCCAGCAGCCAAGTCAAGGGGGCTGAGCAGTTCTTC. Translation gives CASSQVKGAEQFF.

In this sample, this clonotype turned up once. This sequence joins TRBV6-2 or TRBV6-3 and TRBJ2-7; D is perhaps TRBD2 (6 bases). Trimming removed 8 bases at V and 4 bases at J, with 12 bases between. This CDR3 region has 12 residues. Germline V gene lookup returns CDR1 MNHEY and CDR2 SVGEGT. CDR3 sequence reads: CASSGLPYEQYF. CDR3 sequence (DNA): TGTGCCAGCTCCGGACTACCTTACGAGCAGTACTTC.

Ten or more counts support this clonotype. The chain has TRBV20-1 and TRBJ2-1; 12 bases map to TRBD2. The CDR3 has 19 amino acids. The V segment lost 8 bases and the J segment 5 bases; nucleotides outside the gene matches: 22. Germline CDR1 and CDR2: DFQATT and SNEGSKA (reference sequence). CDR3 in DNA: TGCAGTTCTTTCATTCTAGCGGGAGGGCCTGAGGCTAAAGACAATGAGCAGTTCTTC. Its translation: CSSFILAGGPEAKDNEQFF.

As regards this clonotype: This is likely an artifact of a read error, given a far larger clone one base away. DNA of the CDR3: TGTGCCAGCAGCTCAGCCCCGGTCAGAGGGGGTTACAATGAGCAGTTCTTC. Its translation is CASSSAPVRGGYNEQFF. V and J are TRBV11-3 and TRBJ2-1; TRBD1 might be the D (6 bases). This CDR3 spans 17 amino acids. V dropped 4 bases and J dropped 4 bases, with 20 bases sitting between them. Germline V gives CDR1 SGHNT, CDR2 YENEEA.

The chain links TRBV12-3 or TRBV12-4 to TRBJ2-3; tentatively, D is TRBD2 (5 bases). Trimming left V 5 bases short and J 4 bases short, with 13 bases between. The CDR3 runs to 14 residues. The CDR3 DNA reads TGTGCCAGCAGTCCCAATACCGGGGCAGATACGCAGTATTTT. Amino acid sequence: CASSPNTGADTQYF.

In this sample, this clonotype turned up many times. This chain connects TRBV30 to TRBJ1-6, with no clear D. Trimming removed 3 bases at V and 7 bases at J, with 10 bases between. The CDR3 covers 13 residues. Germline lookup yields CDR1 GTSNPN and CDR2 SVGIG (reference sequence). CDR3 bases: TGTGCCTGGAGCGCCTTGGAGAATTCACCCCTCCACTTT. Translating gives CAWSALENSPLHF.

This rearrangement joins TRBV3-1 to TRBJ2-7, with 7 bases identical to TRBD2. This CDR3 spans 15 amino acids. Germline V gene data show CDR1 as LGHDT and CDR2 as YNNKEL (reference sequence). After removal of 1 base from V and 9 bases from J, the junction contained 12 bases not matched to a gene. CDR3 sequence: CASSQVGGSDDRQYF. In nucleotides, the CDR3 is TGTGCCAGCAGCCAAGTGGGAGGGAGCGACGACCGGCAGTACTTC.

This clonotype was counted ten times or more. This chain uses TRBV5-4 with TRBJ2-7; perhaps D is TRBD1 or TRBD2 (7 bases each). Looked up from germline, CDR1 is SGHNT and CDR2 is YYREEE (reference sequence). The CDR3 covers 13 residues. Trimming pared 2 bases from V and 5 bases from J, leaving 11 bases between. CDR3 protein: CASSFRGTNEQYF. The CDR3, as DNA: TGTGCCAGCAGCTTCAGGGGGACTAACGAGCAGTACTTC.

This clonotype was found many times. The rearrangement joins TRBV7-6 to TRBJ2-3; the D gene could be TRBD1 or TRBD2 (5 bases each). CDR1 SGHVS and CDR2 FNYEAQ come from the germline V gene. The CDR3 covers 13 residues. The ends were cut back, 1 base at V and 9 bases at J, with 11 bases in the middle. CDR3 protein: CASSLGRGPTQYF. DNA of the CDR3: TGTGCCAGCAGCTTAGGTCGGGGCCCAACGCAGTATTTT. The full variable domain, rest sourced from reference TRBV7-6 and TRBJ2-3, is GAGVSQSPRYKVTKRGQDVALRCDPISGHVSLYWYRQALGQGPEFLTYFNYEAQQDKSGLPNDRFSAERPEGSISTLTIQRTEQRDSAMYRCASSLGRGPTQYFGPGTRLTVL.

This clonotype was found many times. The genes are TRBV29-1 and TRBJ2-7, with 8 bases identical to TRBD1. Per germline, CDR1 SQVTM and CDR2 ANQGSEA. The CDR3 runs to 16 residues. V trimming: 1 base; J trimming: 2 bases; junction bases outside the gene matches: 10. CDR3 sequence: CSVEGQGRIGPYEQYF. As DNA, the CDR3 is TGCAGCGTTGAAGGACAGGGGCGGATAGGACCCTACGAGCAGTACTTC.

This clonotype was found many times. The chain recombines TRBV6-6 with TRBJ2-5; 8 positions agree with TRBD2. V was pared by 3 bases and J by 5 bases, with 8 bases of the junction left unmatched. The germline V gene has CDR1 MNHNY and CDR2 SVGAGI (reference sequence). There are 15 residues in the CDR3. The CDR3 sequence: CASSYRSGGPETQYF. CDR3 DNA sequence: TGTGCCAGCAGTTATAGGTCGGGGGGGCCGGAGACCCAGTACTTC.

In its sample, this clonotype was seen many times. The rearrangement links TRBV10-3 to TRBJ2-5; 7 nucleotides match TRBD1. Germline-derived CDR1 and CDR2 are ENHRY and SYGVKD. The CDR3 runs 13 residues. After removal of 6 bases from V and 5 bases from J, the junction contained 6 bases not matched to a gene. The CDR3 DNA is TGTGCCATCAGCACAGGGGTCGCTGAGACCCAGTACTTC. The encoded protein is CAISTGVAETQYF.

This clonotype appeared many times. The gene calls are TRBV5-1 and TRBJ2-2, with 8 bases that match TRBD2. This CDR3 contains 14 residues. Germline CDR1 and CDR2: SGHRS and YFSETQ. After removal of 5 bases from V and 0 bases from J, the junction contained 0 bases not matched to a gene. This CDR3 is CASRLAANTGELFF. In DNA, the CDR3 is TGCGCCAGCAGACTAGCGGCGAACACCGGGGAGCTGTTTTTT.